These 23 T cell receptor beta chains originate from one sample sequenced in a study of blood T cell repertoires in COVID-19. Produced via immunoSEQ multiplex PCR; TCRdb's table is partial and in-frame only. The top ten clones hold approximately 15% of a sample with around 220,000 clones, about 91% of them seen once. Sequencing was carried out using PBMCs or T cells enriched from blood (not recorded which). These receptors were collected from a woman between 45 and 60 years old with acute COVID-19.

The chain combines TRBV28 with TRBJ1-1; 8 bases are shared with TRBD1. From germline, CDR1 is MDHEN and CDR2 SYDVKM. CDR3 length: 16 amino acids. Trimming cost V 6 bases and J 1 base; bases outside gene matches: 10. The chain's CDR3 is CASRDFTGTGNTEAFF. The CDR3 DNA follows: TGTGCCAGCAGGGATTTCACCGGGACAGGGAACACTGAAGCTTTCTTT.

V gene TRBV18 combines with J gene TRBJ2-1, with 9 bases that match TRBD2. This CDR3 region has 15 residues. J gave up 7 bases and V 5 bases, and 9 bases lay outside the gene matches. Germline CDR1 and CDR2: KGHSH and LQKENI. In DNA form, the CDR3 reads TGTGCCAGCTCAGGGAGGCTAGCGGGAACGAATGAGCAGTTCTTC. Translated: CASSGRLAGTNEQFF.

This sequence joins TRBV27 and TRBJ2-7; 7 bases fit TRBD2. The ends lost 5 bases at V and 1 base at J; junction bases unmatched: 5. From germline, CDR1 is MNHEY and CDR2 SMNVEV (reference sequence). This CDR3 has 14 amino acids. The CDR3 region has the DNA TGTGCCAGCAGTCTCTCCGGGGGGTCCTACGAGCAGTACTTC. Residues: CASSLSGGSYEQYF.

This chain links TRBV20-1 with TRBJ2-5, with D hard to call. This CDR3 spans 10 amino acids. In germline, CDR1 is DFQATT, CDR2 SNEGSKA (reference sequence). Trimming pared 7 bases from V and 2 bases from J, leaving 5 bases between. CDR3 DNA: TGCAGTGGCGGACAAGAGACCCAGTACTTC. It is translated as CSGGQETQYF.

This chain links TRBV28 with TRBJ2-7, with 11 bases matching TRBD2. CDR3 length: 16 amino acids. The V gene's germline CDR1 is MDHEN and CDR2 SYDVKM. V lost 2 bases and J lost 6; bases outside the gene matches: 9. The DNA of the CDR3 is TGTGCCAGCAGTTTAATAGCTAGCGGGAGGTGGGGCGAGCAGTACTTC. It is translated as CASSLIASGRWGEQYF.

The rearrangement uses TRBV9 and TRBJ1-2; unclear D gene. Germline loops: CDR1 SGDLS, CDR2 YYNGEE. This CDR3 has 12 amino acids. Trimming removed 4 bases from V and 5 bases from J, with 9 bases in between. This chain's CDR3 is CASSTTGYGYTF. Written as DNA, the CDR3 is TGTGCCAGCAGCACCACGGGGTATGGCTACACCTTC. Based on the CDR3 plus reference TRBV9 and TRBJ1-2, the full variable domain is DSGVTQTPKHLITATGQRVTLRCSPRSGDLSVYWYQQSLDQGLQFLIQYYNGEERAKGNILERFSAQQFPDLHSELNLSSLELGDSALYFCASSTTGYGYTFGSGTRLTVV.

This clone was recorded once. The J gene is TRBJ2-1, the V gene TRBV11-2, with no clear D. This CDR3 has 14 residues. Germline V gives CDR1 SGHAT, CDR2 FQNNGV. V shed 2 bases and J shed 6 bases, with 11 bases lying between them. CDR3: CASSLLQLGNEQFF. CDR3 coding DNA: TGTGCCAGCAGCTTACTACAGTTGGGCAATGAGCAGTTCTTC.

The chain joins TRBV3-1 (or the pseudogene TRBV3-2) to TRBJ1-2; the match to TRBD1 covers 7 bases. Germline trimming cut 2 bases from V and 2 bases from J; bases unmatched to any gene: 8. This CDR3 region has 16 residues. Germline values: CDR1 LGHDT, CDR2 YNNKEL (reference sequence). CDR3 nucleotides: TGTGCCAGCAGCCAACTTAACAGGGGAGAGAACTATGGCTACACCTTC. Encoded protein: CASSQLNRGENYGYTF.

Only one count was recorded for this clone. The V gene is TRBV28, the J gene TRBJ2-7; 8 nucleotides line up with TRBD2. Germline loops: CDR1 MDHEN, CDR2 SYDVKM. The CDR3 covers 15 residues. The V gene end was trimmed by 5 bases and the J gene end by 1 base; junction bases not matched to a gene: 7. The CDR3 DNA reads TGTGCCAGCAGTAAACTAGCGGCAGGTTCCTACGAGCAGTACTTC. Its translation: CASSKLAAGSYEQYF.

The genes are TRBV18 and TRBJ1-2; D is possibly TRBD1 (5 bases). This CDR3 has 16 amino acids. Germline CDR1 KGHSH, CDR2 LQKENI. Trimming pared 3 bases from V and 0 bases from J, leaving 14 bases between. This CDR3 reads CASSPRDSQSNYGYTF. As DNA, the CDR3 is TGTGCCAGCTCACCCAGGGACTCCCAATCTAACTATGGCTACACCTTC.

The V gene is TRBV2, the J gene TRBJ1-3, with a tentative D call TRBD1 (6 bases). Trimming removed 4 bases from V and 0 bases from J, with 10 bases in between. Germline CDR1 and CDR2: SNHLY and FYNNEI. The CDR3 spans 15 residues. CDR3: CASSAQGNSGNTIYF. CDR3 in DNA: TGTGCCAGCAGTGCACAGGGCAACTCTGGAAACACCATATATTTT.

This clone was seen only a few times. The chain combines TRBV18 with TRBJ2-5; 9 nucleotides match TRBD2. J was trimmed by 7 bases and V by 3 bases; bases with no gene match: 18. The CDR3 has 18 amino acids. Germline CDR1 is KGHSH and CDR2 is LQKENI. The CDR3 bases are TGTGCCAGCTCACCTGAGGCCGGGACTAGCATCCGAGGGGGGACCCAGTACTTC. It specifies CASSPEAGTSIRGGTQYF.

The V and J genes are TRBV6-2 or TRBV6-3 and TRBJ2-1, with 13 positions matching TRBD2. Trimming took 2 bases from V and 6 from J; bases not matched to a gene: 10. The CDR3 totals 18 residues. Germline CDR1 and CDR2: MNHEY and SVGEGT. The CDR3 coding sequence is TGTGCCAGCAGTTACCGGCGGGGGACTAGCGGGATGGGCAATGAGCAGTTCTTC. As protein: CASSYRRGTSGMGNEQFF.

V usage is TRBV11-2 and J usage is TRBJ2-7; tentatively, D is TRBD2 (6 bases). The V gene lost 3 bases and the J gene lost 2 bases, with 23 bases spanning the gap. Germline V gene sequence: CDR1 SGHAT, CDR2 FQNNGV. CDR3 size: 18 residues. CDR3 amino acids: CASSFGLPGSMRPYEQYF. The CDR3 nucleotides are TGTGCCAGCAGCTTCGGCCTACCCGGGAGTATGCGCCCCTACGAGCAGTACTTC. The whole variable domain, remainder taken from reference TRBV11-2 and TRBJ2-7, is EAGVAQSPRYKIIEKRQSVAFWCNPISGHATLYWYQQILGQGPKLLIQFQNNGVVDDSQLPKDRFSAERLKGVDSTLKIQPAKLEDSAVYLCASSFGLPGSMRPYEQYFGPGTRLTVT.

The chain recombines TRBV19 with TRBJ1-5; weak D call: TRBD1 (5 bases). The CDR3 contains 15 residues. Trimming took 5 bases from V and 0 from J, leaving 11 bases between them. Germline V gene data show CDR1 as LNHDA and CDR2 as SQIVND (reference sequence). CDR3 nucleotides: TGTGCCAGTAGTGCGACAGCTAGTAGCAATCAGCCCCAGCATTTT. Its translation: CASSATASSNQPQHF.

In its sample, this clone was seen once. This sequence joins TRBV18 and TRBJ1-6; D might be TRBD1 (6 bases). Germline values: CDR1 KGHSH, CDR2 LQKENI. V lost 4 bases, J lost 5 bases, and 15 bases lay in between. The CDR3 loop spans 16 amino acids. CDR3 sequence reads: CASSQYRVRDNSPLHF. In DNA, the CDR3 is TGTGCCAGCTCACAATACAGGGTACGGGATAATTCACCCCTCCACTTT.

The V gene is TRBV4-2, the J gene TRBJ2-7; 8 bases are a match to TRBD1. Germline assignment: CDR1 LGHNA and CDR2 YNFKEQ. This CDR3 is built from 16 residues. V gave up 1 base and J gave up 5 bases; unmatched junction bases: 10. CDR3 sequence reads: CASSQVSRTGLDEQYF. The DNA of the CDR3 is TGTGCCAGCAGCCAAGTATCCAGGACAGGGTTGGACGAGCAGTACTTC.

The CDR3 sequence: CASSYRSGRADTGELFF. Here the CDR3 DNA reads TGTGCCAGCAGTTATAGGTCAGGGCGAGCCGACACCGGGGAGCTGTTTTTT. This chain uses TRBV6-2 or TRBV6-3 with TRBJ2-2; a possible D gene is TRBD1 (5 bases). This CDR3 contains 17 residues. Germline V gene sequence: CDR1 MNHEY, CDR2 SVGEGT. The V gene lost 3 bases and the J gene lost 3 bases, with 17 bases spanning the gap.

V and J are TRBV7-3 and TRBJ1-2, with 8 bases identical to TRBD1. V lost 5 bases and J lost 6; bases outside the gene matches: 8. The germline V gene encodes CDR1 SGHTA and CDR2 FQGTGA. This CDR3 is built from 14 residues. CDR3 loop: CASSPRDRRDGYTF. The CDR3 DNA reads TGTGCCAGCAGCCCCAGGGACAGGCGAGATGGCTACACCTTC.

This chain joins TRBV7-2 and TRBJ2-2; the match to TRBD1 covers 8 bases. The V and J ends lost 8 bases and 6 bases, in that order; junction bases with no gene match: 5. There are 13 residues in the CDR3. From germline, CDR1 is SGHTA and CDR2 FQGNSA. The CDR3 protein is CASGQGSAGELFF. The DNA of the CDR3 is TGTGCCAGCGGACAGGGTTCGGCCGGGGAGCTGTTTTTT.

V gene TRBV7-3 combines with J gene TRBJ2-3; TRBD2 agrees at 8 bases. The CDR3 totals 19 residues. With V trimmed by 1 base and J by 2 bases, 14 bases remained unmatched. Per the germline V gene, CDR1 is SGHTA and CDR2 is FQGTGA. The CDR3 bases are TGTGCCAGCAGCTTAAAATTGGCGGGAGGAGCGAGGGCCACAGATACGCAGTATTTT. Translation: CASSLKLAGGARATDTQYF.

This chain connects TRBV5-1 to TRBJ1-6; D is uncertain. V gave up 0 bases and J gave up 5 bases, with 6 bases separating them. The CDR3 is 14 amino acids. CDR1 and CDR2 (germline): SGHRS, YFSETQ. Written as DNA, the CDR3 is TGCGCCAGCAGCTTGGCCTTCGATAATTCACCCCTCCACTTT. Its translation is CASSLAFDNSPLHF. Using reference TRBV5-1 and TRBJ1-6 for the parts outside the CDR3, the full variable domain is KAGVTQTPRYLIKTRGQQVTLSCSPISGHRSVSWYQQTPGQGLQFLFEYFSETQRNKGNFPGRFSGRQFSNSRSEMNVSTLELGDSALYLCASSLAFDNSPLHFGNGTRLTVT.

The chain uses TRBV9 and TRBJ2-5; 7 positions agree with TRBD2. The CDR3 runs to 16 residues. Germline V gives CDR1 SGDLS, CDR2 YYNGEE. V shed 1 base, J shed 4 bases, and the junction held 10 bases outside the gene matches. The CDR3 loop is CASSVRARASGETQYF. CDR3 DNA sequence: TGTGCCAGCAGCGTACGCGCTAGGGCTAGCGGAGAGACCCAGTACTTC.